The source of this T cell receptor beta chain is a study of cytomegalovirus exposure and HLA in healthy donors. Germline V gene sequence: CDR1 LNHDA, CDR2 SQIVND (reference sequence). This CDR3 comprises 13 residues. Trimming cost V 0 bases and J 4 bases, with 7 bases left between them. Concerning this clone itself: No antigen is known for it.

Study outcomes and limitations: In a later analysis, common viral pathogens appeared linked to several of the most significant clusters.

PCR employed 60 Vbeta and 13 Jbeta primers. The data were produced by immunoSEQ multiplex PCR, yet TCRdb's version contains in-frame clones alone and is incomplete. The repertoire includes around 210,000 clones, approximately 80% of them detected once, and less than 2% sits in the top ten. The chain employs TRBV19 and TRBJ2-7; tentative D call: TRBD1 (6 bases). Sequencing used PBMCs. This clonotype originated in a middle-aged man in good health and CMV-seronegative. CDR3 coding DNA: TGTGCCAGTAGTATAGACAGGGGTTACGAGCAGTACTTC. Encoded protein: CASSIDRGYEQYF.